Listed below are T cell receptor beta chains from one sample, sequenced in a study of identical twins. MiXCR, run by TCRdb on the 5' RACE reads, gives a single entry per CDR3 protein. Altogether approximately 470,000 distinct CDR3 sequences are present, approximately 15% being singletons, with the ten largest covering roughly 0.5%. The data also belong to a second study, concerning yellow fever vaccine responses in identical twins.

The sample was CD4+ T cells sorted from blood. The receptors originated from a woman aged 18-29 years in good health. CDR3s include the opening cysteine and the closing phenylalanine or tryptophan. The D gene is left open where the match is weak. Only part of the rows carry a size: once, few, many, or a class if the clone is expanded.

J gene: TRBJ2-5; D gene: TRBD1; clone size: few; V gene: TRBV15; CDR3 protein: CATSRLGTGGQETQYF; CDR3 DNA: TGTGCCACCAGCAGACTAGGGACAGGGGGTCAAGAGACCCAGTACTTC
J gene: TRBJ2-7; D gene: TRBD2; clone size: few; V gene: TRBV30; CDR3 protein: CAWTSGTYEQYF; CDR3 DNA: TGTGCCTGGACTAGCGGCACCTACGAGCAGTACTTC
J gene: TRBJ2-3; D gene: -; clone size: few; V gene: TRBV4-1; CDR3 protein: CASSQGVIDTQYF; CDR3 DNA: TGCGCCAGCAGCCAAGGCGTGATAGATACGCAGTATTTT
J gene: TRBJ2-1; D gene: TRBD2; clone size: -; V gene: TRBV5-6; CDR3 protein: CASRVVGEGPYEQFF; CDR3 DNA: TGTGCCAGCCGGGTCGTGGGGGAGGGCCCCTATGAGCAGTTCTTC
J gene: TRBJ2-1; D gene: TRBD2; clone size: many; V gene: TRBV4-3; CDR3 protein: CASSQPGLARNEQFF; CDR3 DNA: TGCGCCAGCAGCCAACCGGGACTAGCGCGCAATGAGCAGTTCTTC
J gene: TRBJ2-7; D gene: TRBD2; clone size: -; V gene: TRBV5-1; CDR3 protein: CASASGYEQYF; CDR3 DNA: TGCGCCAGCGCTAGCGGCTACGAGCAGTACTTC
J gene: TRBJ2-2; D gene: -; clone size: few; V gene: TRBV9; CDR3 protein: CASSPGPGAGELFF; CDR3 DNA: TGTGCCAGCAGCCCCGGGCCCGGGGCCGGGGAGCTGTTTTTT
J gene: TRBJ2-1; D gene: -; clone size: many; V gene: TRBV12-3/TRBV12-4; CDR3 protein: CASSLRGGNEQFF; CDR3 DNA: TGTGCCAGCAGTTTAAGGGGGGGTAATGAGCAGTTCTTC
J gene: TRBJ2-1; D gene: TRBD1; clone size: many; V gene: TRBV5-1; CDR3 protein: CASSPRTGNNEQFF; CDR3 DNA: TGCGCCAGCAGCCCTCGGACAGGGAACAATGAGCAGTTCTTC
J gene: TRBJ1-1; D gene: -; clone size: -; V gene: TRBV6-5; CDR3 protein: CASSYVRATEAFF; CDR3 DNA: TGTGCCAGCAGTTACGTACGAGCCACTGAAGCTTTCTTT
J gene: TRBJ2-2; D gene: TRBD2; clone size: -; V gene: TRBV11-1; CDR3 protein: CASSPSRGRELFF; CDR3 DNA: TGTGCCAGCAGCCCCTCGCGGGGGAGGGAGCTGTTTTTT
J gene: TRBJ2-1; D gene: -; clone size: few; V gene: TRBV28; CDR3 protein: CASSLGRRAFYNEQFF; CDR3 DNA: TGTGCCAGCAGTTTGGGACGGCGGGCCTTCTACAATGAGCAGTTCTTC
J gene: TRBJ2-3; D gene: -; clone size: -; V gene: TRBV5-6; CDR3 protein: CASSLEVGLRTDTQYF; CDR3 DNA: TGTGCCAGCAGCTTGGAGGTGGGGTTGAGAACAGATACGCAGTATTTT
J gene: TRBJ2-7; D gene: TRBD1; clone size: -; V gene: TRBV5-1; CDR3 protein: CASSNGQGGFEQYF; CDR3 DNA: TGCGCCAGCAGCAATGGACAGGGGGGCTTCGAGCAGTACTTC
J gene: TRBJ2-6; D gene: -; clone size: -; V gene: TRBV5-5; CDR3 protein: CASSLPTLLSGANVLTF; CDR3 DNA: TGTGCCAGCAGCCTACCTACTTTGTTGTCTGGGGCCAACGTCCTGACTTTC
J gene: TRBJ2-1; D gene: TRBD2; clone size: -; V gene: TRBV7-6; CDR3 protein: CASSLLAGGFGEQFF; CDR3 DNA: TGTGCCAGCAGCTTACTAGCGGGGGGATTTGGTGAGCAGTTCTTC
J gene: TRBJ2-3; D gene: -; clone size: -; V gene: TRBV10-3; CDR3 protein: CATTPTTGALSTDTQYF; CDR3 DNA: TGTGCCACCACCCCCACAACGGGGGCCTTAAGCACAGATACGCAGTATTTT
J gene: TRBJ2-1; D gene: TRBD1; clone size: -; V gene: TRBV7-3; CDR3 protein: CASSSSGTDNNEQFF; CDR3 DNA: TGTGCCAGCAGCTCCTCCGGGACAGATAACAATGAGCAGTTCTTC
J gene: TRBJ2-3; D gene: -; clone size: -; V gene: TRBV28; CDR3 protein: CASSYNREEELTDTQYF; CDR3 DNA: TGTGCCAGCAGCTACAACAGGGAGGAAGAGCTCACAGATACGCAGTATTTT
J gene: TRBJ2-3; D gene: -; clone size: -; V gene: TRBV3-1; CDR3 protein: CASSRAGAPDTQYF; CDR3 DNA: TGTGCCAGCAGCCGGGCGGGGGCGCCGGATACGCAGTATTTT
J gene: TRBJ2-1; D gene: TRBD1; clone size: -; V gene: TRBV7-9; CDR3 protein: CASSFDRGWDNEQFF; CDR3 DNA: TGTGCCAGCAGCTTCGACAGGGGGTGGGACAATGAGCAGTTCTTC
J gene: TRBJ1-2; D gene: -; clone size: few; V gene: TRBV10-3; CDR3 protein: CAISRQDLNYGYTF; CDR3 DNA: TGTGCCATCAGCCGACAGGACCTTAACTATGGCTACACCTTC
J gene: TRBJ2-7; D gene: -; clone size: -; V gene: TRBV27; CDR3 protein: CASSLLRSREQYF; CDR3 DNA: TGTGCCAGCAGTTTGCTGCGGAGCCGGGAGCAGTACTTC
J gene: TRBJ2-4; D gene: -; clone size: few; V gene: TRBV7-9; CDR3 protein: CASSSLGGGIQYF; CDR3 DNA: TGTGCCAGCAGCTCCCTGGGAGGGGGCATTCAGTACTTC
J gene: TRBJ1-1; D gene: -; clone size: many; V gene: TRBV3-1; CDR3 protein: CASSQEGGNTEAFF; CDR3 DNA: TGTGCCAGCAGCCAAGAAGGAGGGAACACTGAAGCTTTCTTT
J gene: TRBJ1-2; D gene: TRBD1; clone size: few; V gene: TRBV29-1; CDR3 protein: CSVGPGGGYTF; CDR3 DNA: TGCAGCGTTGGCCCAGGGGGTGGCTACACCTTC
J gene: TRBJ1-3; D gene: -; clone size: many; V gene: TRBV7-9; CDR3 protein: CASSLGTGIYF; CDR3 DNA: TGTGCCAGCAGCCTTGGGACGGGCATATATTTT
J gene: TRBJ2-7; D gene: TRBD1; clone size: -; V gene: TRBV6-1; CDR3 protein: CASTPGTAHEQYF; CDR3 DNA: TGTGCCAGCACACCCGGGACAGCTCACGAGCAGTACTTC
J gene: TRBJ2-2; D gene: -; clone size: -; V gene: TRBV10-3; CDR3 protein: CAISESGVIGELFF; CDR3 DNA: TGTGCCATCAGTGAGTCAGGCGTAATCGGGGAGCTGTTTTTT
J gene: TRBJ2-7; D gene: TRBD1; clone size: few; V gene: TRBV7-3; CDR3 protein: CASSLYPGQSYEQYF; CDR3 DNA: TGTGCCAGCAGCCTCTATCCGGGACAGTCATACGAGCAGTACTTC
J gene: TRBJ2-3; D gene: -; clone size: few; V gene: TRBV7-2; CDR3 protein: CASSIAGQGYDTQYF; CDR3 DNA: TGTGCCAGCAGCATAGCGGGACAGGGATATGATACGCAGTATTTT
J gene: TRBJ2-2; D gene: -; clone size: -; V gene: TRBV7-3; CDR3 protein: CASSLRGGIAGELFF; CDR3 DNA: TGTGCCAGCAGCTTAAGAGGGGGTATCGCCGGGGAGCTGTTTTTT
J gene: TRBJ2-3; D gene: -; clone size: few; V gene: TRBV11-2; CDR3 protein: CASSLGTGATDTQYF; CDR3 DNA: TGTGCCAGCAGCTTAGGTACGGGAGCCACAGATACGCAGTATTTT
J gene: TRBJ2-1; D gene: -; clone size: few; V gene: TRBV9; CDR3 protein: CASSVEGGSHEQFF; CDR3 DNA: TGTGCCAGCAGCGTAGAGGGGGGTAGTCATGAGCAGTTCTTC
J gene: TRBJ2-7; D gene: TRBD1; clone size: few; V gene: TRBV28; CDR3 protein: CASSPGQGFEQYF; CDR3 DNA: TGTGCCAGCAGCCCAGGACAGGGGTTCGAGCAGTACTTC
J gene: TRBJ2-7; D gene: TRBD2; clone size: few; V gene: TRBV20-1; CDR3 protein: CSARPPGRGGEQYF; CDR3 DNA: TGCAGTGCTAGACCCCCTGGGAGGGGCGGCGAGCAGTACTTC
J gene: TRBJ2-7; D gene: TRBD1; clone size: -; V gene: TRBV19; CDR3 protein: CASSIQTGKGYEQYF; CDR3 DNA: TGTGCCAGTAGTATCCAGACAGGGAAGGGCTACGAGCAGTACTTC
J gene: TRBJ2-5; D gene: -; clone size: -; V gene: TRBV6-6; CDR3 protein: CASSYSTETQYF; CDR3 DNA: TGTGCCAGCAGTTATAGTACAGAGACCCAGTACTTC
J gene: TRBJ2-7; D gene: TRBD2; clone size: few; V gene: TRBV28; CDR3 protein: CASSWGGASGSRGYEQYF; CDR3 DNA: TGTGCCAGCAGTTGGGGGGGGGCTAGCGGGAGTCGTGGCTACGAGCAGTACTTC